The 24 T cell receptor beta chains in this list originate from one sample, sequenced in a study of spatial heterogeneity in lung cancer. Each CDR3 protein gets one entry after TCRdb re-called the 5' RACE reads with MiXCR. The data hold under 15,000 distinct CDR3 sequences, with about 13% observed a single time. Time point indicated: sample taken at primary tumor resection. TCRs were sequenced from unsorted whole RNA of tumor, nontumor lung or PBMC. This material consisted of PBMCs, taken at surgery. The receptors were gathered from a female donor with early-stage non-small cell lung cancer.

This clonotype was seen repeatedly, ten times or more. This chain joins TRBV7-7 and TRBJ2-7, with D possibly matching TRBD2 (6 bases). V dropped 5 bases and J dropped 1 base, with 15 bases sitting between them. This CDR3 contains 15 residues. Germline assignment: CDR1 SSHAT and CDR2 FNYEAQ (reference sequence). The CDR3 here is CASSTGRGISYEQYF. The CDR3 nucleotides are TGTGCCAGCAGCACCGGACGGGGGATATCCTACGAGCAGTACTTC.

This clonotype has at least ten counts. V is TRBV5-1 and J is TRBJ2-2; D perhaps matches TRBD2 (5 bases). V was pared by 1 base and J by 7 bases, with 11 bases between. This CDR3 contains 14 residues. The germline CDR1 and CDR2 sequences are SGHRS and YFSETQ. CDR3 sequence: CASSLRGFHGELFF. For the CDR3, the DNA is TGCGCCAGCAGCTTGCGGGGTTTCCACGGGGAGCTGTTTTTT.

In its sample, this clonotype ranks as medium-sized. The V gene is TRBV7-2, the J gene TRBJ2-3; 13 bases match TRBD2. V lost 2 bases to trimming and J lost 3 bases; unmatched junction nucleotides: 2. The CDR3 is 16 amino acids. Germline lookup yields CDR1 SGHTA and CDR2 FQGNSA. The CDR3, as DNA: TGTGCCAGCAGCTTAAGGACTAGCGGGAGAACAGATACGCAGTATTTT. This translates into CASSLRTSGRTDTQYF.

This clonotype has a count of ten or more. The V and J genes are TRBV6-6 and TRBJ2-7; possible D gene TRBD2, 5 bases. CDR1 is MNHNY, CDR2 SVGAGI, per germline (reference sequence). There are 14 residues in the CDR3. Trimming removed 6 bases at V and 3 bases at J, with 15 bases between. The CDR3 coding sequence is TGTGCCAGCAGCCCCGATTACCGGGGCTACGAGCAGTACTTC. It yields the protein CASSPDYRGYEQYF.

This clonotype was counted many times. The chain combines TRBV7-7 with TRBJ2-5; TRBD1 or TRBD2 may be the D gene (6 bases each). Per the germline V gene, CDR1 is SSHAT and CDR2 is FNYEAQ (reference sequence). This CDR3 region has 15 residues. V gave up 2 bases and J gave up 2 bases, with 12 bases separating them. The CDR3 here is CASSLNRGRQETQYF. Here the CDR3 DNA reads TGTGCCAGCAGCTTAAACCGGGGGCGGCAAGAGACCCAGTACTTC.

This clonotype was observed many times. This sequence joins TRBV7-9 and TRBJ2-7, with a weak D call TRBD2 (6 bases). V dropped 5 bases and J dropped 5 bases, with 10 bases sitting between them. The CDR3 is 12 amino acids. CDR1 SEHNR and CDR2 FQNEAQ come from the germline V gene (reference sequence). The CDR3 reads CASSPAGNEQYF. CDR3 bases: TGTGCCAGCAGCCCAGCGGGCAACGAGCAGTACTTC.

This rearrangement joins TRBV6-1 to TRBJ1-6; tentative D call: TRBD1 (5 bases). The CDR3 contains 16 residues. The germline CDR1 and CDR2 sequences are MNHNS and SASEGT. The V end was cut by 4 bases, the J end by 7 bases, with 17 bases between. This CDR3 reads CASSVGWGTGNSPLHF. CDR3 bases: TGTGCCAGCAGTGTCGGGTGGGGGACTGGGAATTCACCCCTCCACTTT.

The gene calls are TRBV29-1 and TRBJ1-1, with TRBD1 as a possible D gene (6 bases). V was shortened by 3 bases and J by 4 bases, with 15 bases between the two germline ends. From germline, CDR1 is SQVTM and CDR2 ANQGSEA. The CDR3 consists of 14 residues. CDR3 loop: CSVERGASGTEAFF. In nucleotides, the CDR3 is TGCAGCGTTGAGCGGGGGGCGTCGGGCACTGAAGCTTTCTTT.

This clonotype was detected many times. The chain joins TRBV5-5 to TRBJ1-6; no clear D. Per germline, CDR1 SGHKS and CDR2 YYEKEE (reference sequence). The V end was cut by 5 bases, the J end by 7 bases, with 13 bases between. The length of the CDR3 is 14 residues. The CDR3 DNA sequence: TGTGCCAGCAGGGGAGGACGCCCCAATTCACCCCTCCACTTT. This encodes CASRGGRPNSPLHF.

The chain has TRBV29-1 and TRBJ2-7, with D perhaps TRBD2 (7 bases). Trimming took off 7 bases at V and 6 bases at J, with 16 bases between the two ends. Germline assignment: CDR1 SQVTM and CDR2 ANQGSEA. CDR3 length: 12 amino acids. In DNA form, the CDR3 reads TGCAGCGCAAGAGGGGGGGTTGGCGAGCAGTACTTC. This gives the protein CSARGGVGEQYF.

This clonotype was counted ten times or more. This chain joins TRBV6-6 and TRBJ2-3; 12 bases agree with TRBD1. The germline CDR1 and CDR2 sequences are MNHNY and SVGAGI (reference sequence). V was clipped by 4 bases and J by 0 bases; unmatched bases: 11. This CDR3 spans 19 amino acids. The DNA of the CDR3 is TGTGCCAGCAGTTCCCGACCGGGACAGGGGGCCAAGAGCACAGATACGCAGTATTTT. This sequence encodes CASSSRPGQGAKSTDTQYF.

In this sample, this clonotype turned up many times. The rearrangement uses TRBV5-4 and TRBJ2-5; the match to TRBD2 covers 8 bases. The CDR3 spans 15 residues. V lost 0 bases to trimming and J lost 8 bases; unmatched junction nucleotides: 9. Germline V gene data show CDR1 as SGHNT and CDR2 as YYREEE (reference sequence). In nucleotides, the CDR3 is TGTGCCAGCAGCTTGGGCGTAGCGGGACAACCCACCCAGTACTTC. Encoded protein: CASSLGVAGQPTQYF.

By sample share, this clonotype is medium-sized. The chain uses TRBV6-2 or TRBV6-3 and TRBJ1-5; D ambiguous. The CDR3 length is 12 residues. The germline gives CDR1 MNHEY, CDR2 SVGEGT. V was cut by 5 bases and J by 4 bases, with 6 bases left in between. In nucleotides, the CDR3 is TGTGCCAGCAGTCACCTGAATCAGCCCCAGCATTTT. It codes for CASSHLNQPQHF.

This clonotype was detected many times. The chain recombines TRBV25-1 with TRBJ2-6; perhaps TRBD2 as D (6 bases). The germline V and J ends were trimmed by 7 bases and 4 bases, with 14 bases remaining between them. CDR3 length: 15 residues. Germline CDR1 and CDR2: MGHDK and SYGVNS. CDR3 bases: TGTGCCAGCACTTCTGGGGGGTCCGGGGCCAACGTCCTGACTTTC. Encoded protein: CASTSGGSGANVLTF.

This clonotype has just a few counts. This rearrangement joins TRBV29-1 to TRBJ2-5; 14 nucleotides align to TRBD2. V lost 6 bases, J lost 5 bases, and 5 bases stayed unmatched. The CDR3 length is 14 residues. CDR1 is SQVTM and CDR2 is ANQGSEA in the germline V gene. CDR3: CSVRTSGGKETQYF. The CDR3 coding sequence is TGCAGCGTCCGGACTAGCGGGGGGAAGGAGACCCAGTACTTC.

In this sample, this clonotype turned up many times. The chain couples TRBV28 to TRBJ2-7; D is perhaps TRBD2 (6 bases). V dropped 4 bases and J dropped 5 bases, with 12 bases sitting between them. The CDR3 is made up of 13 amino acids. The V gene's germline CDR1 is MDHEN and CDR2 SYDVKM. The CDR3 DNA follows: TGTGCCAGCAGTTCTAACGGGAGAAACGAGCAGTACTTC. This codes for CASSSNGRNEQYF.

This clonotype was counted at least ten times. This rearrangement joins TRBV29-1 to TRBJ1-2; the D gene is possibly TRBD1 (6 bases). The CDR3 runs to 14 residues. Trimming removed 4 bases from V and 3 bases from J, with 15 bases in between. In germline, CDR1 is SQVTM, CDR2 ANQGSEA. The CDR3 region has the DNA TGCAGCGTTGCGGAAGGGGCAGGGGACTATGGCTACACCTTC. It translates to CSVAEGAGDYGYTF.

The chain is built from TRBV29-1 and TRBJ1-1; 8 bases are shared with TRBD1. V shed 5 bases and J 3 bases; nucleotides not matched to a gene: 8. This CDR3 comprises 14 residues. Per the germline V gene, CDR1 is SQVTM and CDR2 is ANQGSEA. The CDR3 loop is CSVMTGAMDTEAFF. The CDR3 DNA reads TGCAGCGTTATGACAGGGGCCATGGACACTGAAGCTTTCTTT.

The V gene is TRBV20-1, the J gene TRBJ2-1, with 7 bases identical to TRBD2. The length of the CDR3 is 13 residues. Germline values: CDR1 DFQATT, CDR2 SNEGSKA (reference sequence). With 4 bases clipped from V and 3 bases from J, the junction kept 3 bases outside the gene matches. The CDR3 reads CSATGTIYNEQFF. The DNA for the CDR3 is TGCAGTGCTACAGGGACTATCTACAATGAGCAGTTCTTC.

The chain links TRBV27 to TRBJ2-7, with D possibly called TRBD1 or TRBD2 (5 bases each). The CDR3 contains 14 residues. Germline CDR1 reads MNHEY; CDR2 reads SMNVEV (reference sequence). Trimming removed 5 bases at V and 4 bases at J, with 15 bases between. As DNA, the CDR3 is TGTGCCAGCAGTCCCCGGGGCTGGGGGTACGAGCAGTACTTC. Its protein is CASSPRGWGYEQYF.

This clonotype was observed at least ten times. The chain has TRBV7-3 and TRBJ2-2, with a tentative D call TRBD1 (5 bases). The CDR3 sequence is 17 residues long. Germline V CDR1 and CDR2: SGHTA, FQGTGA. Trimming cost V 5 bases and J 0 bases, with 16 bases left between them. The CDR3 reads CASSPLGAPTNTGELFF. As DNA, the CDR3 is TGTGCCAGCAGCCCGCTTGGGGCCCCAACGAACACCGGGGAGCTGTTTTTT. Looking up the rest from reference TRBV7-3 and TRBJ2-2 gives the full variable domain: GAGVSQTPSNKVTEKGKYVELRCDPISGHTALYWYRQSLGQGPEFLIYFQGTGAADDSGLPNDRFFAVRPEGSVSTLKIQRTERGDSAVYLCASSPLGAPTNTGELFFGEGSRLTVL.

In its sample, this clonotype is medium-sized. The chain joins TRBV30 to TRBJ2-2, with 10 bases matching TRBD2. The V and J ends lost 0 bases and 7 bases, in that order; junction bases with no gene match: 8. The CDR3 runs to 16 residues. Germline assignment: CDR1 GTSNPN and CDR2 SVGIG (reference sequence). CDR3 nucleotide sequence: TGTGCCTGGAGTGTACTAGCGGGATCCTACGACGGGGAGCTGTTTTTT. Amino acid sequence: CAWSVLAGSYDGELFF.

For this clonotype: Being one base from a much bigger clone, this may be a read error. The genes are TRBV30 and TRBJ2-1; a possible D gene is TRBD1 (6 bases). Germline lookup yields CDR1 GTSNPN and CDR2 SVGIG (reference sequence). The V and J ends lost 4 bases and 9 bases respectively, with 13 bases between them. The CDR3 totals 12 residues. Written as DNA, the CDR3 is TGTGCCTGGAATGGACAGTACGGTGAGCAGTTCTTC. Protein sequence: CAWNGQYGEQFF. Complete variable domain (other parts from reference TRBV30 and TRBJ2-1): SQTIHQWPATLVQPVGSPLSLECTVEGTSNPNLYWYRQAAGRGLQLLFYSVGIGQISSEVPQNLSASRPQDRQFILSSKKLLLSDSGFYLCAWNGQYGEQFFGPGTRLTVL.

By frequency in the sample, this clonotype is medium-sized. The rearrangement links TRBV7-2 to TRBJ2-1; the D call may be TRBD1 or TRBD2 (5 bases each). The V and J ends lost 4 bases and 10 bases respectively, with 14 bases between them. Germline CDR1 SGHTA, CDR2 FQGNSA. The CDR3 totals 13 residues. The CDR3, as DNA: TGTGCCAGCAGCTCCGGGGCCCTCGCCGAGCAGTTCTTC. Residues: CASSSGALAEQFF.